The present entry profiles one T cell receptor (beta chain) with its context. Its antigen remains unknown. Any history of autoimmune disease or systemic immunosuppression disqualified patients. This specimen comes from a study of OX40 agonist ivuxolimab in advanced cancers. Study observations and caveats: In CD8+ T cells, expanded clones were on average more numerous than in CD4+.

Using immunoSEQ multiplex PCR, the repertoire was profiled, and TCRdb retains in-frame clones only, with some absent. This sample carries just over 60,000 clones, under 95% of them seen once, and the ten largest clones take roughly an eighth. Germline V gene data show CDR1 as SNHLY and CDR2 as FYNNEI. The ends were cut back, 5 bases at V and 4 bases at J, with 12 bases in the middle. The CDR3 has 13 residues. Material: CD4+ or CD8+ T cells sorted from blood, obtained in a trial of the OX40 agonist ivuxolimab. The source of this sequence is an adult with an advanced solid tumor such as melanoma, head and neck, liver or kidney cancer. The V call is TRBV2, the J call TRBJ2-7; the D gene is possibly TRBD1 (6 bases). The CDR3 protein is CASSQGRVYEQYF. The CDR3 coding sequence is TGTGCCAGCAGTCAGGGGAGAGTTTACGAGCAGTACTTC.